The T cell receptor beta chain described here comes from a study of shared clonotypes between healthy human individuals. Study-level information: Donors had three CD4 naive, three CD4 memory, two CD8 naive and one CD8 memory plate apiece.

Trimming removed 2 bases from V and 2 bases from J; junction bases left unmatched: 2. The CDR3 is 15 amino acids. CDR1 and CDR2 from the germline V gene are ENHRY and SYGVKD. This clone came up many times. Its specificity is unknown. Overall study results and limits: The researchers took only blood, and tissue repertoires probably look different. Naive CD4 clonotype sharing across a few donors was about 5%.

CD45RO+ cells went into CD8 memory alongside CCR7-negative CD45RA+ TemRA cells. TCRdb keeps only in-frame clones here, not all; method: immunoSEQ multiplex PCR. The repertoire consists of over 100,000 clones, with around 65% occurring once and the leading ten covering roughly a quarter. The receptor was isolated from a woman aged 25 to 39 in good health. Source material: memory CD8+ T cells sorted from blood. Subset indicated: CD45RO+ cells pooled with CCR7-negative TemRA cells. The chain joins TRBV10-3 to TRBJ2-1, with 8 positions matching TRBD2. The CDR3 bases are TGTGCCATCAGTGAGACGGGACTAGCCTACAATGAGCAGTTCTTC. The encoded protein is CAISETGLAYNEQFF.